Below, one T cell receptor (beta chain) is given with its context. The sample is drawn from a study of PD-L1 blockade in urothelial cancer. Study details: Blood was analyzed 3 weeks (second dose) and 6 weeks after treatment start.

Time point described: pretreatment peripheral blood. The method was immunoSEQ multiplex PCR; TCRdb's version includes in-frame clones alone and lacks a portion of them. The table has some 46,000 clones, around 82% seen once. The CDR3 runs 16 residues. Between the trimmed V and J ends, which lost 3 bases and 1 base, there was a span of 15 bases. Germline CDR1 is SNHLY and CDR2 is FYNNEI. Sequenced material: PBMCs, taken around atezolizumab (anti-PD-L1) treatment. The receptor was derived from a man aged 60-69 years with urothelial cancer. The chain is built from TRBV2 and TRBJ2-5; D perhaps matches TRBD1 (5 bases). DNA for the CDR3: TGTGCCAGCAGTGAGGGGCAGGGTCAAGGCCAAGAGACCCAGTACTTC. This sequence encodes CASSEGQGQGQETQYF.